Below, 8 T cell receptor beta chains from the same sample are listed, as sequenced in a study of T cell changes during pregnancy in multiple sclerosis. Sequencing was performed with immunoSEQ multiplex PCR; in TCRdb, only in-frame clones are kept and a portion is missing. The repertoire includes about 100,000 clones, 92% of them detected once, and about 1.8% sits in the top ten. Source: peripheral blood, taken after pregnancy. All receptors derive from a female donor with multiple sclerosis, enrolled in a pregnancy study.

V usage is TRBV30 and J usage is TRBJ1-2, with D possibly TRBD1 on 6 matching bases. Germline V gene data show CDR1 as GTSNPN and CDR2 as SVGIG (reference sequence). Trimming removed 2 bases at V and 1 base at J, with 11 bases between. The CDR3 is 14 residues long. The CDR3 sequence: CAWSRDTNNYGYTF. The CDR3 bases are TGTGCCTGGAGTAGGGACACAAATAACTATGGCTACACCTTC.

The chain carries TRBV4-3 and TRBJ2-1, with 8 bases matching TRBD2. Germline V CDR1 and CDR2: LGHNA, YSLEER. This CDR3 spans 15 amino acids. V gave up 4 bases and J gave up 6 bases; unmatched junction bases: 8. Here the CDR3 reads CASSRVGGDVNEQFF. The CDR3 DNA follows: TGCGCCAGCAGCCGCGTCGGGGGGGACGTCAATGAGCAGTTCTTC.

The chain couples TRBV5-3 to TRBJ1-4; 8 positions match TRBD1. TRBV5-3 is marked as an open reading frame, function uncertain. V lost 3 bases, J lost 0 bases, and 13 bases stayed unmatched. CDR3 length: 19 residues. CDR3 coding DNA: TGTGCCAGAAGCTCGACAAGCTACAGGGGGACTTCAACTAATGAAAAACTGTTTTTT. The encoded protein is CARSSTSYRGTSTNEKLFF.

The V and J genes are TRBV30 and TRBJ2-7, with TRBD2 matching over 14 bases. Per the germline V gene, CDR1 is GTSNPN and CDR2 is SVGIG (reference sequence). Trimming cost V 2 bases and J 5 bases; bases outside gene matches: 5. The CDR3 is 15 amino acids. The CDR3 is CAWSTGLAGDDEQYF. The CDR3 nucleotides read TGTGCCTGGAGTACGGGACTAGCGGGGGACGACGAGCAGTACTTC.

J is TRBJ2-2 and V is TRBV7-8; unclear D gene. This CDR3 is 17 amino acids long. Germline V gene sequence: CDR1 SGHVS, CDR2 FQNEAQ. V dropped 0 bases and J dropped 2 bases, with 13 bases sitting between them. The CDR3 reads CASSLALRVSNTGELFF. CDR3 nucleotide sequence: TGTGCCAGCAGCTTAGCGTTGAGAGTCTCTAACACCGGGGAGCTGTTTTTT.

The J gene is TRBJ2-7, the V gene TRBV27, with D perhaps TRBD2 (6 bases). CDR3 length equals 15 residues. Trimming cost V 2 bases and J 4 bases, with 15 bases left between them. Germline CDR1 is MNHEY and CDR2 is SMNVEV (reference sequence). CDR3 coding DNA: TGTGCCAGCAGTTTAATCACGGGAGATGGGTACGAGCAGTACTTC. This gives the protein CASSLITGDGYEQYF.

The chain uses TRBV29-1 and TRBJ1-4, with D tentatively TRBD1 (5 bases). From germline, CDR1 is SQVTM and CDR2 ANQGSEA. The ends were cut back, 3 bases at V and 8 bases at J, with 16 bases in the middle. CDR3 length equals 14 residues. The CDR3 bases are TGCAGCGTTGATGTGGGCAGGGTTGGCGAAAAACTGTTTTTT. It is translated as CSVDVGRVGEKLFF.

The J gene is TRBJ2-5, the V gene TRBV2; 8 nucleotides agree with TRBD2. The CDR3 is made up of 14 amino acids. Germline-derived CDR1 and CDR2 are SNHLY and FYNNEI. Trimming at V came to 7 bases and at J to 5 bases, leaving 9 bases not matched to a gene. Here the CDR3 DNA reads TGTGCCAGCAAAACCGGGACTAGTTTGGAGACCCAGTACTTC. It codes for CASKTGTSLETQYF.